Listed here are 18 T cell receptor beta chains from one sample, sequenced in a study of blood T cell repertoires in COVID-19. The protocol was immunoSEQ multiplex PCR, while the TCRdb copy is restricted to in-frame clones and leaves out a portion. This table has a few hundred thousand clones, approximately 80% appearing once. Material for sequencing was peripheral blood. These receptors were taken from an elderly woman with COVID-19, enrolled during active disease.

The CDR3 here is CASSLDSGVKLFF. CDR3 coding DNA: TGTGCCAGCAGCTTAGATTCGGGGGTAAAACTGTTTTTT. The chain has TRBV11-2 and TRBJ1-4; TRBD1 is a possible D gene (5 bases). CDR1 SGHAT and CDR2 FQNNGV come from the germline V gene. V was pared by 0 bases and J by 10 bases, with 9 bases between. CDR3 length: 13 residues.

This rearrangement joins TRBV5-4 to TRBJ1-6, with 7 bases lining up with TRBD1. This CDR3 contains 14 residues. V shed 3 bases, J shed 9 bases, and the junction held 6 bases outside the gene matches. Looked up from germline, CDR1 is SGHNT and CDR2 is YYREEE (reference sequence). Here the CDR3 DNA reads TGTGCCAGCAGCTCGGGGACAGCCAGTTCACCCCTCCACTTT. It codes for CASSSGTASSPLHF.

The genes are TRBV19 and TRBJ2-3; 11 nucleotides agree with TRBD2. The CDR3 has 18 amino acids. With 5 bases clipped from V and 2 bases from J, the junction kept 12 bases outside the gene matches. Germline V gene lookup returns CDR1 LNHDA and CDR2 SQIVND (reference sequence). This CDR3 is CASSLLAGATMVTDTQYF. Written as DNA, the CDR3 is TGTGCCAGTAGTTTACTAGCGGGGGCTACCATGGTCACAGATACGCAGTATTTT.

The CDR3 DNA is TGCAGCGTTGTACCAGTCTATGGCTACACCTTC. This codes for CSVVPVYGYTF. The chain combines TRBV29-1 with TRBJ1-2; D is ambiguous. This CDR3 has 11 residues. Between the trimmed V and J ends, which lost 4 bases and 4 bases, there was a span of 7 bases. From germline, CDR1 is SQVTM and CDR2 ANQGSEA.

The V gene is TRBV27, the J gene TRBJ2-7, with 7 bases that match TRBD1. V dropped 5 bases and J dropped 5; count of bases not matched to a gene: 15. The CDR3 consists of 16 residues. Germline V gene sequence: CDR1 MNHEY, CDR2 SMNVEV (reference sequence). The CDR3 DNA reads as TGTGCCAGCAGTCCCCCCCCGAGACAGGGTACGGACGAGCAGTACTTC. Its translation is CASSPPPRQGTDEQYF.

CDR3 loop: CASSVNRDSPPTIYF. CDR3 coding DNA: TGCGCCAGCTCGGTGAACCGGGACAGCCCTCCAACCATATATTTT. The gene calls are TRBV10-2 and TRBJ1-3; 7 bases fit TRBD1. V trimming: 8 bases; J trimming: 10 bases; junction bases outside the gene matches: 17. The CDR3 contains 15 residues. CDR1 is WSHSY, CDR2 SAAADI, per germline.

The gene calls are TRBV25-1 and TRBJ2-5, with a tentative D call TRBD2 (7 bases). Trimming stripped 1 base from V and 6 bases from J, with 18 bases between. The CDR3 loop spans 16 amino acids. The germline V gene encodes CDR1 MGHDK and CDR2 SYGVNS. Written as DNA, the CDR3 is TGTGCCAGCAGTGAATCGCTTCCGGGGGGCCATAAGACCCAGTACTTC. As protein: CASSESLPGGHKTQYF.

The chain is built from TRBV18 and TRBJ2-7; 7 nucleotides align to TRBD1. The trim removed 5 bases at V and 6 bases at J, leaving 7 bases unmatched. The CDR3 loop spans 13 amino acids. Germline V gives CDR1 KGHSH, CDR2 LQKENI. CDR3 coding DNA: TGTGCCAGCTCAGACACTACAGGGGCCGAGCAGTACTTC. Protein sequence: CASSDTTGAEQYF.

In its sample, this clone was seen once. The V and J genes are TRBV10-1 and TRBJ1-2; D ambiguous. This CDR3 has 13 residues. V was pared by 6 bases and J by 2 bases, with 10 bases between. CDR1 is WNHNN, CDR2 SYGVQD, per germline (reference sequence). The CDR3 loop reads CASSKGVNYGYTF. CDR3 sequence (DNA): TGCGCCAGCAGCAAGGGAGTCAACTATGGCTACACCTTC.

The chain links TRBV9 to TRBJ2-2; the match to TRBD1 covers 7 bases. Germline V CDR1 and CDR2: SGDLS, YYNGEE. The length of the CDR3 is 16 residues. The ends lost 1 base at V and 3 bases at J; junction bases unmatched: 6. The chain's CDR3 is CASSVSGQVYTGELFF. CDR3 bases: TGTGCCAGCAGCGTATCCGGACAGGTTTACACCGGGGAGCTGTTTTTT.

The chain employs TRBV5-1 and TRBJ2-7, with 8 bases matching TRBD1. V was pared by 0 bases and J by 3 bases, with 5 bases of the junction left unmatched. The CDR3 consists of 15 residues. Germline values: CDR1 SGHRS, CDR2 YFSETQ. CDR3 DNA: TGCGCCAGCAGCTTGGTTGGACAGGGAAACTACGAGCAGTACTTC. This encodes CASSLVGQGNYEQYF.

V is TRBV2 and J is TRBJ2-1; 11 positions agree with TRBD2. Unmatched junction bases numbered 7, after V lost 5 bases and J lost 7 bases. The CDR3 sequence is 15 residues long. Looked up from germline, CDR1 is SNHLY and CDR2 is FYNNEI. In DNA form, the CDR3 reads TGTGCCAGCAGTAGTAGCGGGGGGGCCACAAATGAGCAGTTCTTC. Translated, it gives CASSSSGGATNEQFF. Full variable domain (outside the CDR3, taken from reference TRBV2 and TRBJ2-1): EPEVTQTPSHQVTQMGQEVILRCVPISNHLYFYWYRQILGQKVEFLVSFYNNEISEKSEIFDDQFSVERPDGSNFTLKIRSTKLEDSAMYFCASSSSGGATNEQFFGPGTRLTVL.

The chain employs TRBV6-2 or TRBV6-3 and TRBJ2-1, with 11 nucleotides matching TRBD2. This CDR3 comprises 14 residues. V gave up 0 bases and J gave up 15 bases; unmatched junction bases: 7. Germline V CDR1 and CDR2: MNHEY, SVGEGT. The CDR3 bases are TGTGCCAGCAGTTACTCGGCTAGCGGGGGGCTCCGGTTCTTC. Translated, it gives CASSYSASGGLRFF.

The chain recombines TRBV9 with TRBJ1-1; 7 bases match TRBD1. Germline V lookup: CDR1 SGDLS, CDR2 YYNGEE. CDR3 size: 15 residues. The V gene end was trimmed by 0 bases and the J gene end by 4 bases; junction bases not matched to a gene: 6. This chain's CDR3 is CASSVAGSGGTEAFF. CDR3 nucleotide sequence: TGTGCCAGCAGCGTAGCCGGATCAGGGGGCACTGAAGCTTTCTTT. Based on the CDR3 plus reference TRBV9 and TRBJ1-1, the full variable domain is DSGVTQTPKHLITATGQRVTLRCSPRSGDLSVYWYQQSLDQGLQFLIQYYNGEERAKGNILERFSAQQFPDLHSELNLSSLELGDSALYFCASSVAGSGGTEAFFGQGTRLTVV.

The chain links TRBV6-4 to TRBJ1-1, with TRBD1 as a possible D gene (5 bases). V was clipped by 2 bases and J by 2 bases, with 9 bases between them. CDR1 and CDR2 (germline): MRHNA, SNTAGT. The CDR3 covers 14 residues. The CDR3 DNA sequence: TGTGCCAGCAGTGACCAGGGCAGTAACACTGAAGCTTTCTTT. It is translated as CASSDQGSNTEAFF.

This chain links TRBV5-1 with TRBJ1-2; the match to TRBD1 covers 9 bases. The CDR3 is 15 residues long. The junction had 8 bases not matched to a gene; V was cut back by 4 bases and J by 4 bases. Germline CDR1 is SGHRS and CDR2 is YFSETQ. CDR3 amino acids: CASSESGTGLYGYTF. Written as DNA, the CDR3 is TGCGCCAGCAGCGAATCCGGGACAGGGCTCTATGGCTACACCTTC. The complete variable domain, with remaining parts taken from reference TRBV5-1 and TRBJ1-2, reads KAGVTQTPRYLIKTRGQQVTLSCSPISGHRSVSWYQQTPGQGLQFLFEYFSETQRNKGNFPGRFSGRQFSNSRSEMNVSTLELGDSALYLCASSESGTGLYGYTFGSGTRLTVV.

V usage is TRBV5-5 and J usage is TRBJ2-2, with a possible D match to TRBD2 (5 bases). The CDR3 runs to 16 residues. Between the trimmed V and J ends, which lost 6 bases and 6 bases, there was a span of 21 bases. Germline CDR1 SGHKS, CDR2 YYEKEE (reference sequence). The CDR3 protein is CASTLGPGFSAGELFF. CDR3 nucleotide sequence: TGTGCCAGCACCTTAGGACCGGGGTTTAGCGCCGGGGAGCTGTTTTTT.

The table lists this clone with a few counts. The chain couples TRBV7-9 to TRBJ1-6; 7 bases are shared with TRBD1. The CDR3 consists of 14 residues. The germline V gene encodes CDR1 SEHNR and CDR2 FQNEAQ (reference sequence). V shed 6 bases, J shed 9 bases, and the junction held 8 bases outside the gene matches. The CDR3 DNA reads TGTGCCAGCAGTGAACAGGGGCGCGGTTCACCCCTCCACTTT. Its translation: CASSEQGRGSPLHF.